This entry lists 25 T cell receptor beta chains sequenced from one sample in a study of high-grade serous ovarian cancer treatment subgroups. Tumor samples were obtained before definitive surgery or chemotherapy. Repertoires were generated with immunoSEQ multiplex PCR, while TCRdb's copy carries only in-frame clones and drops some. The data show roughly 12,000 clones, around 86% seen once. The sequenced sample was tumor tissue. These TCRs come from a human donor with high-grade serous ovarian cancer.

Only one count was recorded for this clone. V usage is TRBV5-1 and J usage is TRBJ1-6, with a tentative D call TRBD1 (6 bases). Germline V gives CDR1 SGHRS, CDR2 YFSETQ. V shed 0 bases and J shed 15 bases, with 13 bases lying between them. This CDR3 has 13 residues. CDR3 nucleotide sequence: TGCGCCAGCAGCTTGGGAGGGAAGACAGGCCTCCACTTT. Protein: CASSLGGKTGLHF. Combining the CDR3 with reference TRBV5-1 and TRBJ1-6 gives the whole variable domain KAGVTQTPRYLIKTRGQQVTLSCSPISGHRSVSWYQQTPGQGLQFLFEYFSETQRNKGNFPGRFSGRQFSNSRSEMNVSTLELGDSALYLCASSLGGKTGLHFGNGTRLTVT.

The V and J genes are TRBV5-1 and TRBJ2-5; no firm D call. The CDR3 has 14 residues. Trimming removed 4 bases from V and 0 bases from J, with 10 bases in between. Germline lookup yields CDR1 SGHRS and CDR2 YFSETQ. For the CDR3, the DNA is TGCGCCAGCAGCCTGGCCGCAAACCAAGAGACCCAGTACTTC. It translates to CASSLAANQETQYF.

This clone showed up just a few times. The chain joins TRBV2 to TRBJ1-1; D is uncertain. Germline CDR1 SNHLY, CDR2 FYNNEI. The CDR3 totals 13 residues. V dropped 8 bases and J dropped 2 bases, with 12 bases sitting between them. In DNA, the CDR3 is TGTGCCAGCCGGAGCACCTTTAACACTGAAGCTTTCTTT. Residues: CASRSTFNTEAFF.

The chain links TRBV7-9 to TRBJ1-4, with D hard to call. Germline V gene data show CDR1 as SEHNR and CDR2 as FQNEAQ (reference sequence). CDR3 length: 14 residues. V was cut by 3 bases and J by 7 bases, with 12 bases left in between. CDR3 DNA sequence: TGTGCCAGCAGCTTCTCAAGGGAGCGTGAAAAACTGTTTTTT. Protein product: CASSFSREREKLFF.

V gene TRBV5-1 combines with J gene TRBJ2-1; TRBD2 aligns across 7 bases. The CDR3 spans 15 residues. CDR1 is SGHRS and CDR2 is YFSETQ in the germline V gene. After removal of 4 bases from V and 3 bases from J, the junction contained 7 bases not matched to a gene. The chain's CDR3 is CASSTGLDGYNEQFF. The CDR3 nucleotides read TGCGCCAGCAGCACCGGACTAGACGGCTACAATGAGCAGTTCTTC.

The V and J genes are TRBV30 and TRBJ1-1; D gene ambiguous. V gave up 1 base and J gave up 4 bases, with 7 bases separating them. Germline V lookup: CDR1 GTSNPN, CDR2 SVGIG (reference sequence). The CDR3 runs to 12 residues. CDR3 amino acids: CAWSAVGTEAFF. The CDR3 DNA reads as TGTGCCTGGAGTGCAGTGGGCACTGAAGCTTTCTTT.

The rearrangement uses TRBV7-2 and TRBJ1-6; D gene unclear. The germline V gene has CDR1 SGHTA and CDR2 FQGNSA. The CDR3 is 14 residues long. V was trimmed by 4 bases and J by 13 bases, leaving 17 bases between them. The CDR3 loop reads CASSSQAVQSPLHF. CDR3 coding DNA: TGTGCCAGCAGCTCCCAGGCGGTCCAATCGCCCCTCCACTTT.

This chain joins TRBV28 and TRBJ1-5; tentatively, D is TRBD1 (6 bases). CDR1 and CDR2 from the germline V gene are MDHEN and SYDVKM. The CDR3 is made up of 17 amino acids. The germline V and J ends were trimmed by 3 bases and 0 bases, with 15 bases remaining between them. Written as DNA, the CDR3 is TGTGCCAGCAGTTTCCGCGTTGGGGGGGCTAGCAATCAGCCCCAGCATTTT. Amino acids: CASSFRVGGASNQPQHF.

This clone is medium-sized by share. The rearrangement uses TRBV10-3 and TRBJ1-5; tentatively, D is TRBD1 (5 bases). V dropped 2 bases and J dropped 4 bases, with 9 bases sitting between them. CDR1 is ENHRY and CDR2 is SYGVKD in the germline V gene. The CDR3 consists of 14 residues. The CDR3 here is CAISELGVNQPQHF. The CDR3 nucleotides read TGTGCCATCAGTGAGCTGGGGGTAAATCAGCCCCAGCATTTT.

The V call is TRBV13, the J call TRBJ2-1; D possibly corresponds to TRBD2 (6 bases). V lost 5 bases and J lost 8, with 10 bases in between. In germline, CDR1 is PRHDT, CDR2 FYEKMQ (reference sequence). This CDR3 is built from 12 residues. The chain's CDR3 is CASSRLVHEQFF. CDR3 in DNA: TGTGCCAGCAGCAGACTAGTCCATGAGCAGTTCTTC.

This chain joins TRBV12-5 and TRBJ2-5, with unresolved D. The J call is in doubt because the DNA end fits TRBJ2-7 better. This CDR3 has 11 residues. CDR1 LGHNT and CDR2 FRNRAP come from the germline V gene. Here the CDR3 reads CASGLVYEQYF. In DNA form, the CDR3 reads TGTGCTAGTGGTTTGGTGTACGAGCAGTACTTC.

CDR3 protein: CASRSRGTDGYTF. The DNA of the CDR3 is TGTGCCAGCCGATCTCGGGGGACCGATGGCTACACCTTC. V usage is TRBV5-8 and J usage is TRBJ1-2, with a tentative D call TRBD1 (5 bases). Germline V CDR1 and CDR2: SGHTS, YDEGEE. V was pared by 7 bases and J by 6 bases, with 16 bases between. CDR3 size: 13 residues.

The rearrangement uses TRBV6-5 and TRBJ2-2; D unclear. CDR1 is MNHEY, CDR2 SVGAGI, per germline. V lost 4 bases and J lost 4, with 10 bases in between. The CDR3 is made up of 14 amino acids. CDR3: CASSFTPSTGELFF. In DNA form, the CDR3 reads TGTGCCAGCAGTTTCACTCCGAGCACCGGGGAGCTGTTTTTT.

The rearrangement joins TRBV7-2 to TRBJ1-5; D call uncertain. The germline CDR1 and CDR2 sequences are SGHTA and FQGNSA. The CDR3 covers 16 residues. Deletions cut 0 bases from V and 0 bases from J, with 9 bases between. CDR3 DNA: TGTGCCAGCAGCTTAGCTTTTATGTATAGCAATCAGCCCCAGCATTTT. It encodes CASSLAFMYSNQPQHF.

The CDR3 is CASSLVGRAYNEQFF. DNA for the CDR3: TGTGCCAGCAGTTTGGTCGGGAGGGCCTACAATGAGCAGTTCTTC. The gene calls are TRBV28 and TRBJ2-1; 8 positions agree with TRBD2. The CDR3 has 15 residues. Germline CDR1 MDHEN, CDR2 SYDVKM. The V segment lost 3 bases and the J segment 2 bases; nucleotides outside the gene matches: 3.

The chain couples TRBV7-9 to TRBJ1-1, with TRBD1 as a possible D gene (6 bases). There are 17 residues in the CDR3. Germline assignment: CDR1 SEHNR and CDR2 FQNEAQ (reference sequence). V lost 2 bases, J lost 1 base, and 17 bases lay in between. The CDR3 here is CASSLLGGARGNTEAFF. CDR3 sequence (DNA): TGTGCCAGCAGCTTATTGGGGGGGGCCAGGGGGAACACTGAAGCTTTCTTT. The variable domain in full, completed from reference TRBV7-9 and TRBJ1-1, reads DTGVSQNPRHKITKRGQNVTFRCDPISEHNRLYWYRQTLGQGPEFLTYFQNEAQLEKSRLLSDRFSAERPKGSFSTLEIQRTEQGDSAMYLCASSLLGGARGNTEAFFGQGTRLTVV.

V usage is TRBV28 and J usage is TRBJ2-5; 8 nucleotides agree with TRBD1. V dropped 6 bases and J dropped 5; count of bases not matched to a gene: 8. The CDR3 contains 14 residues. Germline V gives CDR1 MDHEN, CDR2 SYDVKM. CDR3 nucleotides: TGTGCCAGCAGGGGACGCAGGGGGCAGGAGACCCAGTACTTC. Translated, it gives CASRGRRGQETQYF. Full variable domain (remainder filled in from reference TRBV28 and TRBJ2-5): DVKVTQSSRYLVKRTGEKVFLECVQDMDHENMFWYRQDPGLGLRLIYFSYDVKMKEKGDIPEGYSVSREKKERFSLILESASTNQTSMYLCASRGRRGQETQYFGPGTRLLVL.

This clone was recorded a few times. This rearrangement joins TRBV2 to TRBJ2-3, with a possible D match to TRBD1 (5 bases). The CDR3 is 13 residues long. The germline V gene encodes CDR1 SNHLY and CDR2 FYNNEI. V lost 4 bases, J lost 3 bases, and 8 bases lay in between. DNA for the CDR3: TGTGCCAGCAGTGGTCAGGGAACAGATACGCAGTATTTT. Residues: CASSGQGTDTQYF.

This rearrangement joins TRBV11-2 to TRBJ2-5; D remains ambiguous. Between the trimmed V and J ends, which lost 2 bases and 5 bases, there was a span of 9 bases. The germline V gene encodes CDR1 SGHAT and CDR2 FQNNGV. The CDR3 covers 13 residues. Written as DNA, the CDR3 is TGTGCCAGCAGCTTATGGCAAGGGGAGACCCAGTACTTC. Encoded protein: CASSLWQGETQYF.

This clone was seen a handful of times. CDR3 in DNA: TGTGCCAGCAGGGATACACTCTCCTACGAGCAGTACTTC. As protein: CASRDTLSYEQYF. The V and J genes are TRBV7-9 and TRBJ2-7, with D unresolved. CDR1 SEHNR and CDR2 FQNEAQ come from the germline V gene (reference sequence). The V end lost 6 bases, the J end lost 0 bases, and 9 bases lay between the germline ends. The CDR3 loop spans 13 amino acids.

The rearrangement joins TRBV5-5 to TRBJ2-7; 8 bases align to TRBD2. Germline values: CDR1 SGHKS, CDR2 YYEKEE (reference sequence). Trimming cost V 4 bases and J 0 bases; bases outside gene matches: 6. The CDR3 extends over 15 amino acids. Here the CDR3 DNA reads TGTGCCAGCAGCATAGGACTAGCCGACTCCTACGAGCAGTACTTC. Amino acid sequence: CASSIGLADSYEQYF.

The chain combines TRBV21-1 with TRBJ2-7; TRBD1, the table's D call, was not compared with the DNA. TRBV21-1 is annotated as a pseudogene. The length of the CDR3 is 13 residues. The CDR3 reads CASIYRQGYEQYF. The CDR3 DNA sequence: TGTGCCAGCATCTACCGACAGGGCTACGAGCAGTACTTC.

CDR3 nucleotides: TGTGCCAGCAGGGCCCGAGCGGGAGGAACCTACGAGCAGTACTTC. It translates to CASRARAGGTYEQYF. This chain connects TRBV2 to TRBJ2-7, with TRBD2 matching over 9 bases. CDR1 is SNHLY and CDR2 is FYNNEI in the germline V gene. The CDR3 loop spans 15 amino acids. V was clipped by 6 bases and J by 2 bases; unmatched bases: 8.

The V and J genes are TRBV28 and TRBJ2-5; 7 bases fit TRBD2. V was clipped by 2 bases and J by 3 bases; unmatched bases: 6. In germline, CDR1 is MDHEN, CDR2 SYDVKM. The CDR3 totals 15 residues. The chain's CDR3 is CASSLARLAKETQYF. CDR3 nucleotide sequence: TGTGCCAGCAGTTTAGCCCGACTAGCCAAAGAGACCCAGTACTTC.

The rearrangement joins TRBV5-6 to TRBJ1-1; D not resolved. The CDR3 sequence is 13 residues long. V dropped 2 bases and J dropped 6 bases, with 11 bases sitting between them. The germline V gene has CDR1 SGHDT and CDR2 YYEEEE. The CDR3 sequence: CASSFRSNAEAFF. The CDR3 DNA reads TGTGCCAGCAGCTTCAGGAGTAACGCTGAAGCTTTCTTT. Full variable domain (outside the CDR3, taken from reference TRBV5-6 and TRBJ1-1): DAGVTQSPTHLIKTRGQQVTLRCSPKSGHDTVSWYQQALGQGPQFIFQYYEEEERQRGNFPDRFSGHQFPNYSSELNVNALLLGDSALYLCASSFRSNAEAFFGQGTRLTVV.